The entry below describes one TCR beta chain. What it binds is unknown. TCRdb processed the 5' RACE reads anew with MiXCR; each CDR3 protein has one entry. The table records a few hundred thousand distinct CDR3 sequences, around 9.7% of them present only once. All donors were healthy Caucasians. The CDR3 is made up of 15 amino acids. Germline V gene data show CDR1 as DFQATT and CDR2 as SNEGSKA (reference sequence). V was clipped by 2 bases and J by 0 bases, with 10 bases between them. The data are from a study of identical twins. Overall study findings and caveats: The more abundant beta clonotypes in cord blood had fewer insertions, and memory repertoires did not show this. Instead of following the same donors, the conclusions were based on cross-sectional statistical analysis. Invariant populations such as MAIT and iNKT cells could partly muddle zero-insertion analyses.

The sequencing sample was made of naive T cells sorted from blood. This chain links TRBV20-1 with TRBJ2-2; TRBD2 is a possible D gene (6 bases). This sequence originates from a woman in her forties or fifties in good health. In DNA, the CDR3 is TGCAGTGCTAGACCGCGGGGATCGAACACCGGGGAGCTGTTTTTT. Protein product: CSARPRGSNTGELFF.